Below are 9 T cell receptor beta chains sequenced from a single sample in a study of OX40 agonist ivuxolimab in advanced cancers. TCRdb's table, derived via immunoSEQ multiplex PCR, lists solely in-frame clones and lacks some. The data show about 68,000 clones, around 90% seen once. The sample was CD4+ or CD8+ T cells sorted from blood, taken in a trial of the OX40 agonist ivuxolimab. Receptors originate from an adult with an advanced solid tumor such as melanoma, head and neck, liver or kidney cancer.

The chain uses TRBV18 and TRBJ1-5; 7 bases align to TRBD1. CDR3 length: 14 amino acids. The germline CDR1 and CDR2 sequences are KGHSH and LQKENI. The J segment lost 6 bases and the V segment lost 4 bases, leaving 6 bases of the junction unmatched. Here the CDR3 reads CASSQTGTSQPQHF. In DNA form, the CDR3 reads TGTGCCAGCTCACAGACAGGGACGAGTCAGCCCCAGCATTTT.

Here the CDR3 DNA reads TGTGCCAGCAGCTTGTCATGGGCGAGGGGGACTAATGAAAAACTGTTTTTT. Translating gives CASSLSWARGTNEKLFF. The V call is TRBV5-8, the J call TRBJ1-4; maybe TRBD1 (6 bases). The length of the CDR3 is 17 residues. Trimming left V 1 base short and J 2 bases short, with 15 bases between. Germline lookup yields CDR1 SGHTS and CDR2 YDEGEE.

The rearrangement uses TRBV6-5 and TRBJ1-1, with TRBD1 as a possible D gene (5 bases). CDR3 length: 13 amino acids. Germline CDR1 MNHEY, CDR2 SVGAGI. Deletions cut 6 bases from V and 7 bases from J, with 15 bases between. The CDR3 nucleotides are TGTGCCAGCAGCCCCAGGGTAGGGTTTGAAGCTTTCTTT. Translating it yields CASSPRVGFEAFF.

The V gene is TRBV6-5, the J gene TRBJ1-4; a weak D match, TRBD1 (5 bases). With 8 bases removed from V and 7 bases from J, the gap between germline ends came to 17 bases. This CDR3 has 14 residues. Germline V gene sequence: CDR1 MNHEY, CDR2 SVGAGI. CDR3 sequence reads: CASGTRGEGEKLFF. For the CDR3, the DNA is TGTGCCAGCGGTACCCGAGGGGAAGGTGAAAAACTGTTTTTT.

The chain uses TRBV19 and TRBJ2-1; 9 bases agree with TRBD1. Germline V gives CDR1 LNHDA, CDR2 SQIVND (reference sequence). This CDR3 spans 12 amino acids. Unmatched junction bases numbered 4, after V lost 9 bases and J lost 7 bases. CDR3 nucleotides: TGTGCCAGCGGGACAGGGTGGAATGAGCAGTTCTTC. Its translation is CASGTGWNEQFF.

The V and J genes are TRBV19 and TRBJ1-2; 7 nucleotides match TRBD1. CDR3 length: 16 amino acids. Looked up from germline, CDR1 is LNHDA and CDR2 is SQIVND (reference sequence). J gave up 3 bases and V 4 bases, and 11 bases lay outside the gene matches. CDR3 sequence: CASSRLRQGRDYGYTF. The CDR3 region has the DNA TGTGCCAGTAGTAGACTACGACAGGGAAGGGACTATGGCTACACCTTC. Filled out from reference TRBV19 and TRBJ1-2, the complete variable domain reads DGGITQSPKYLFRKEGQNVTLSCEQNLNHDAMYWYRQDPGQGLRLIYYSQIVNDFQKGDIAEGYSVSREKKESFPLTVTSAQKNPTAFYLCASSRLRQGRDYGYTFGSGTRLTVV.

The chain joins TRBV19 to TRBJ1-4, with D hard to call. The V gene's germline CDR1 is LNHDA and CDR2 SQIVND (reference sequence). Trimming pared 10 bases from V and 2 bases from J, leaving 14 bases between. This CDR3 has 14 residues. The CDR3 loop is CATQRAGTNEKLFF. CDR3 nucleotide sequence: TGTGCCACACAGCGCGCGGGGACTAATGAAAAACTGTTTTTT.

The chain combines TRBV2 with TRBJ1-2; TRBD1 agrees at 7 bases. Trimming at V came to 6 bases and at J to 3 bases, leaving 10 bases not matched to a gene. Germline CDR1 SNHLY, CDR2 FYNNEI. The CDR3 covers 15 residues. The CDR3 sequence is CASRPDRAQHYGYTF. The CDR3 nucleotides read TGTGCCAGCAGACCCGACAGGGCGCAGCACTATGGCTACACCTTC.

The rearrangement uses TRBV6-5 and TRBJ2-7, with 10 nucleotides matching TRBD2. Germline V lookup: CDR1 MNHEY, CDR2 SVGAGI. The trim removed 2 bases at V and 4 bases at J, leaving 5 bases unmatched. The CDR3 is made up of 15 amino acids. This chain's CDR3 is CASSYRLAGAYEQYF. CDR3 bases: TGTGCCAGCAGTTACCGTCTAGCGGGAGCGTACGAGCAGTACTTC.